What follows are 2 T cell receptor beta chains derived from one specimen sequenced in a study of T cells in Graves' hyperthyroidism and ophthalmopathy. Amplification of TCR beta CDR3 regions used RNA as the template. The HTBI primer set served for first-round RT-PCR of the TCR CDR3. One entry per CDR3 protein results from TCRdb running MiXCR on the multiplex PCR reads. The sample holds hundreds of thousands of distinct CDR3 sequences, less than 25% seen once. The source material was blood. These receptors were taken from a young man with Graves' ophthalmopathy.

This clonotype was seen more than once but under ten times. This chain links TRBV19 with TRBJ1-1; D gene ambiguous. Germline V CDR1 and CDR2: LNHDA, SQIVND (reference sequence). Trimming cost V 2 bases and J 5 bases, with 9 bases left between them. The CDR3 covers 13 residues. This chain's CDR3 is CASSITPGTEAFF. In DNA form, the CDR3 reads TGTGCCAGTAGTATAACCCCCGGTACTGAAGCTTTCTTT.

There are many counts of this clonotype. This chain links TRBV18 with TRBJ1-1, with TRBD1 matching over 7 bases. The trim removed 2 bases at V and 2 bases at J, leaving 8 bases unmatched. There are 16 residues in the CDR3. Germline assignment: CDR1 KGHSH and CDR2 LQKENI. CDR3 protein: CASSPGSTGTNTEAFF. The CDR3 coding sequence is TGTGCCAGCTCACCAGGGTCGACAGGGACCAACACTGAAGCTTTCTTT. Combining the CDR3 with reference TRBV18 and TRBJ1-1 gives the whole variable domain NAGVMQNPRHLVRRRGQEARLRCSPMKGHSHVYWYRQLPEEGLKFMVYLQKENIIDESGMPKERFSAEFPKEGPSILRIQQVVRGDSAAYFCASSPGSTGTNTEAFFGQGTRLTVV.